These 21 T cell receptor beta chains were all obtained from the same sample, sequenced in a study of OX40 agonist ivuxolimab in advanced cancers. Produced via immunoSEQ multiplex PCR; TCRdb's table is partial and in-frame only. The sample consists of some 87,000 clones, about nine tenths of them appearing once. The sequencing here drew on CD4+ or CD8+ T cells sorted from blood, taken in a trial of the OX40 agonist ivuxolimab. Receptors were obtained from an adult with an advanced solid tumor such as melanoma, head and neck, liver or kidney cancer.

This chain links TRBV19 with TRBJ2-1, with TRBD2 matching over 8 bases. The CDR3 totals 15 residues. The V gene end was trimmed by 8 bases and the J gene end by 7 bases; junction bases not matched to a gene: 13. The germline gives CDR1 LNHDA, CDR2 SQIVND (reference sequence). Written as DNA, the CDR3 is TGTGCCAGTGGGGGAGGACGGGAGGGGAGGAATGAGCAGTTCTTC. It encodes CASGGGREGRNEQFF.

The chain combines TRBV18 with TRBJ2-5; TRBD1 agrees at 9 bases. This CDR3 has 14 residues. V shed 3 bases, J shed 5 bases, and the junction held 4 bases outside the gene matches. The V gene's germline CDR1 is KGHSH and CDR2 LQKENI. CDR3: CASSPLTGGETQYF. CDR3 DNA: TGTGCCAGCTCACCGCTGACAGGGGGGGAGACCCAGTACTTC.

This CDR3 reads CASSITGQGLSEQYF. The CDR3 DNA follows: TGTGCCAGTAGTATAACAGGACAGGGTTTATCCGAGCAGTACTTC. The chain uses TRBV19 and TRBJ2-7, with 8 bases matching TRBD1. From germline, CDR1 is LNHDA and CDR2 SQIVND (reference sequence). The V segment lost 2 bases and the J segment 6 bases; nucleotides outside the gene matches: 9. The CDR3 length is 15 residues.

The chain employs TRBV10-2 and TRBJ2-3; D is uncertain. V was shortened by 7 bases and J by 4 bases, with 15 bases between the two germline ends. The CDR3 totals 14 residues. CDR1 WSHSY and CDR2 SAAADI come from the germline V gene. The CDR3 coding sequence is TGCGCCAGCAAGGTAGGGCCGGGCCCAGATACGCAGTATTTT. The encoded protein is CASKVGPGPDTQYF.

This chain uses TRBV28 with TRBJ1-5, with 9 bases matching TRBD1. Germline trimming cut 6 bases from V and 6 bases from J; bases unmatched to any gene: 9. This CDR3 has 15 residues. Germline CDR1 and CDR2: MDHEN and SYDVKM. CDR3 residues: CASRFRDRDGQPQHF. CDR3 sequence (DNA): TGTGCCAGCAGATTCCGGGACAGGGACGGTCAGCCCCAGCATTTT.

The CDR3 sequence is CASSLVPGTQYF. DNA of the CDR3: TGTGCCAGCAGCTTAGTTCCGGGGACCCAGTACTTC. This chain uses TRBV7-2 with TRBJ2-5; the D is unclear. Trimming left V 1 base short and J 7 bases short, with 7 bases between. The CDR3 spans 12 residues. Germline V gene data show CDR1 as SGHTA and CDR2 as FQGNSA.

The V gene is TRBV7-2, the J gene TRBJ2-5; maybe TRBD1 (7 bases). Germline CDR1 is SGHTA and CDR2 is FQGNSA. The CDR3 runs to 15 residues. V was shortened by 5 bases and J by 1 base, with 14 bases between the two germline ends. The CDR3: CASSLPGGLQETQYF. CDR3 DNA: TGTGCCAGCAGCCTACCAGGGGGGCTCCAAGAGACCCAGTACTTC.

The chain combines TRBV12-1 with TRBJ2-5; the listed D gene, TRBD2, was not tested against the DNA. TRBV12-1 is deemed a pseudogene. The CDR3 is 15 residues long. The CDR3 is CASSITPVLKETQYF. CDR3 DNA: TGTGCCAGCAGCATTACCCCCGTCCTAAAAGAGACCCAGTACTTC.

V and J are TRBV5-6 and TRBJ2-3, with D maybe TRBD2 (6 bases). The CDR3 runs to 15 residues. Germline assignment: CDR1 SGHDT and CDR2 YYEEEE. Trimming stripped 5 bases from V and 6 bases from J, with 19 bases between. CDR3 residues: CASSLGRGVEDTQYF. CDR3 bases: TGTGCCAGCAGTCTGGGACGCGGGGTCGAGGATACGCAGTATTTT.

The chain recombines TRBV19 with TRBJ2-7, with D perhaps TRBD2 (6 bases). The V gene lost 6 bases and the J gene lost 6 bases, with 9 bases spanning the gap. The CDR3 has 11 residues. Germline CDR1 reads LNHDA; CDR2 reads SQIVND (reference sequence). The CDR3 region is CASREGGEQYF. The CDR3 DNA sequence: TGTGCCAGTAGGGAGGGTGGCGAGCAGTACTTC.

The rearrangement joins TRBV2 to TRBJ1-2; D call uncertain. Trimming left V 8 bases short and J 2 bases short, with 12 bases between. The CDR3 totals 13 residues. Per the germline V gene, CDR1 is SNHLY and CDR2 is FYNNEI. DNA for the CDR3: TGTGCCAGCGGCGCACTTTTAAACTATGGCTACACCTTC. Translation: CASGALLNYGYTF.

This clone showed up just once. J is TRBJ1-6 and V is TRBV6-6, with 7 bases aligning to TRBD1. The CDR3 extends over 15 amino acids. Germline V gene sequence: CDR1 MNHNY, CDR2 SVGAGI (reference sequence). Trimming removed 2 bases from V and 9 bases from J; junction bases left unmatched: 7. CDR3 in amino acids: CASSYHPGQFSPLHF. The CDR3 DNA reads as TGTGCCAGCAGTTACCACCCGGGACAGTTTTCACCCCTCCACTTT.

The chain has TRBV2 and TRBJ1-1; D is ambiguous. CDR1 is SNHLY, CDR2 FYNNEI, per germline. Trimming removed 4 bases at V and 1 base at J, with 10 bases between. The CDR3 consists of 14 residues. The CDR3 loop reads CASSALLRNTEAFF. In DNA, the CDR3 is TGTGCCAGCAGTGCCCTCCTGAGGAACACTGAAGCTTTCTTT.

The J gene is TRBJ1-1, the V gene TRBV7-2; D may be TRBD1 (5 bases). V was shortened by 4 bases and J by 4 bases, with 19 bases between the two germline ends. The CDR3 has 16 amino acids. Looked up from germline, CDR1 is SGHTA and CDR2 is FQGNSA. The DNA of the CDR3 is TGTGCCAGCAGCTCTATGGGACCCAATGCCGGCACTGAAGCTTTCTTT. This sequence encodes CASSSMGPNAGTEAFF.

The V gene is TRBV5-1, the J gene TRBJ2-3; D uncertain. The CDR3 covers 12 residues. CDR1 is SGHRS, CDR2 YFSETQ, per germline. The V end was cut by 5 bases, the J end by 6 bases, with 10 bases between. CDR3 loop: CASRREWDTQYF. The CDR3 bases are TGCGCCAGCAGACGAGAATGGGATACGCAGTATTTT.

This chain uses TRBV27 with TRBJ2-4; TRBD2 aligns across 14 bases. J lost 5 bases, V lost 3 bases, and 3 bases had no gene match. The length of the CDR3 is 16 residues. Germline V lookup: CDR1 MNHEY, CDR2 SMNVEV (reference sequence). The CDR3 DNA reads as TGTGCCAGCAGTTTCGGGACTAGCGGGGGAGAAAACATTCAGTACTTC. Translating it yields CASSFGTSGGENIQYF.

This clone was observed a single time. The chain joins TRBV5-6 to TRBJ2-7, with D perhaps matching TRBD1 (6 bases). The CDR3 totals 14 residues. V was pared by 4 bases and J by 4 bases, with 15 bases between. From germline, CDR1 is SGHDT and CDR2 YYEEEE. CDR3 nucleotide sequence: TGTGCCAGCAGCCCCCAGGGACATCTTTACGAGCAGTACTTC. This translates into CASSPQGHLYEQYF.

The CDR3: CATSSPPQPQHF. The CDR3 DNA sequence: TGTGCCACTTCCTCCCCCCCGCAGCCCCAGCATTTT. The rearrangement joins TRBV6-1 to TRBJ1-5, with D unresolved. V was shortened by 10 bases and J by 7 bases, with 14 bases between the two germline ends. The V gene's germline CDR1 is MNHNS and CDR2 SASEGT. There are 12 residues in the CDR3.

The CDR3 nucleotides are TGTGCCAGCAGCCCGCGGGCGAACACTGAAGCTTTCTTT. Its translation is CASSPRANTEAFF. The chain joins TRBV11-3 to TRBJ1-1; D gene unclear. CDR3 length: 13 residues. Germline CDR1 SGHNT, CDR2 YENEEA. V was clipped by 5 bases and J by 1 base, with 8 bases between them.

The V call is TRBV4-1, the J call TRBJ2-2, with D perhaps matching TRBD1 (5 bases). The germline V gene encodes CDR1 MGHRA and CDR2 YSYEKL. The CDR3 has 16 amino acids. Trimming took off 4 bases at V and 2 bases at J, with 14 bases between the two ends. The DNA of the CDR3 is TGCGCCAGCAGCCTCGGACAACCCTTAAACACCGGGGAGCTGTTTTTT. Translated: CASSLGQPLNTGELFF.

The chain links TRBV9 to TRBJ2-5; TRBD1 is a possible D gene (6 bases). Germline values: CDR1 SGDLS, CDR2 YYNGEE. The CDR3 is 14 residues long. V was trimmed by 0 bases and J by 7 bases, leaving 13 bases between them. The CDR3 loop reads CASSVEGVGTTQYF. The CDR3 coding sequence is TGTGCCAGCAGCGTAGAGGGGGTTGGAACGACCCAGTACTTC.